The 29 T cell receptor beta chains in this list originate from one sample, sequenced in a study of OX40 agonist ivuxolimab in advanced cancers. The protocol was immunoSEQ multiplex PCR, while the TCRdb copy is restricted to in-frame clones and leaves out a portion. Of tens of thousands of clones listed, around 80% are singletons. The material was CD4+ or CD8+ T cells sorted from blood, obtained in a trial of the OX40 agonist ivuxolimab. These receptors originate from an adult with an advanced solid tumor such as melanoma, head and neck, liver or kidney cancer.

The gene calls are TRBV27 and TRBJ2-7, with 10 bases that match TRBD1. There are 16 residues in the CDR3. V shed 2 bases and J 0 bases; nucleotides not matched to a gene: 4. Germline V gene data show CDR1 as MNHEY and CDR2 as SMNVEV (reference sequence). The CDR3 DNA reads as TGTGCCAGCAGTTTAAAGGGACAGGGGCACTCCTACGAGCAGTACTTC. This codes for CASSLKGQGHSYEQYF.

This clone was found once. The V gene is TRBV18, the J gene TRBJ2-5; 7 positions match TRBD1. The germline gives CDR1 KGHSH, CDR2 LQKENI. The CDR3 totals 15 residues. V was clipped by 0 bases and J by 5 bases; unmatched bases: 6. This chain's CDR3 is CASSPPGGARETQYF. The CDR3 DNA reads as TGTGCCAGCTCACCACCAGGGGGCGCCCGGGAGACCCAGTACTTC.

The genes are TRBV9 and TRBJ1-2, with 7 bases matching TRBD1. V gave up 2 bases and J gave up 7 bases; unmatched junction bases: 8. The CDR3 has 14 residues. Germline V gene lookup returns CDR1 SGDLS and CDR2 YYNGEE. This CDR3 is CASSVLDGTAGYTF. The CDR3 bases are TGTGCCAGCAGCGTCCTTGACGGGACAGCTGGCTACACCTTC.

V and J are TRBV7-9 and TRBJ1-3; 8 bases map to TRBD1. This CDR3 region has 14 residues. CDR1 is SEHNR and CDR2 is FQNEAQ in the germline V gene (reference sequence). J lost 3 bases, V lost 5 bases, and 3 bases had no gene match. CDR3 region: CASSPDRDGNTIYF. The DNA of the CDR3 is TGTGCCAGCAGCCCGGACAGGGATGGAAACACCATATATTTT.

The chain joins TRBV18 to TRBJ1-5; D gene unclear. From germline, CDR1 is KGHSH and CDR2 LQKENI. V lost 3 bases, J lost 0 bases, and 9 bases lay in between. The CDR3 sequence is 15 residues long. CDR3: CASSPDISSNQPQHF. CDR3 nucleotide sequence: TGTGCCAGCTCACCCGACATTTCTAGCAATCAGCCCCAGCATTTT.

The V gene is TRBV6-5, the J gene TRBJ2-6; TRBD1 matches 7 bases. With V trimmed by 5 bases and J by 2 bases, 3 bases remained unmatched. This CDR3 has 15 residues. Looked up from germline, CDR1 is MNHEY and CDR2 is SVGAGI. DNA of the CDR3: TGTGCCAGCAGTAGAGACAGGGCTGGGGCCAACGTCCTGACTTTC. It specifies CASSRDRAGANVLTF.

The chain links TRBV6-5 to TRBJ1-2; the match to TRBD1 covers 8 bases. This CDR3 is 14 amino acids long. The V segment lost 4 bases and the J segment 6 bases; nucleotides outside the gene matches: 7. Germline loops: CDR1 MNHEY, CDR2 SVGAGI. CDR3 residues: CASSFQGALDGYTF. The CDR3 bases are TGTGCCAGCAGTTTCCAGGGGGCGTTGGATGGCTACACCTTC.

As DNA, the CDR3 is TGTGCCAGCAGCTTCGGGACTGAAGCTTTCTTT. Its translation: CASSFGTEAFF. The chain uses TRBV11-3 and TRBJ1-1; D gene unclear. The germline V gene encodes CDR1 SGHNT and CDR2 YENEEA. V lost 3 bases and J lost 5, with 4 bases in between. The CDR3 is made up of 11 amino acids.

The chain employs TRBV6-4 and TRBJ1-1, with D possibly being TRBD1 (5 bases). Germline CDR1 is MRHNA and CDR2 is SNTAGT. This CDR3 is built from 14 residues. Trimming stripped 2 bases from V and 7 bases from J, with 14 bases between. The CDR3 spells CASSDGGSLSEAFF. CDR3 DNA: TGTGCCAGCAGTGACGGGGGATCCTTGAGTGAAGCTTTCTTT.

This chain connects TRBV5-4 to TRBJ1-4, with TRBD1 matching 7 bases. This CDR3 contains 15 residues. V trimming: 2 bases; J trimming: 6 bases; junction bases outside the gene matches: 7. CDR1 and CDR2 from the germline V gene are SGHNT and YYREEE (reference sequence). The CDR3 loop is CASSFGPQGYEKLFF. The CDR3 nucleotides are TGTGCCAGCAGCTTTGGTCCACAGGGGTATGAAAAACTGTTTTTT.

V usage is TRBV27 and J usage is TRBJ2-4; the D call may be TRBD1 or TRBD2 (5 bases each). The germline gives CDR1 MNHEY, CDR2 SMNVEV (reference sequence). V was shortened by 5 bases and J by 13 bases, with 21 bases between the two germline ends. The length of the CDR3 is 14 residues. DNA of the CDR3: TGTGCCAGCAGTCTCACCGGGACCGCCGTTAACCAGTACTTC. Its protein product is CASSLTGTAVNQYF.

The chain has TRBV4-1 and TRBJ1-5, with a possible D match to TRBD1 (5 bases). The CDR3 is made up of 17 amino acids. CDR1 and CDR2 (germline): MGHRA, YSYEKL. Trimming pared 3 bases from V and 3 bases from J, leaving 18 bases between. DNA for the CDR3: TGCGCCAGCAGCCAGGGTCTTCGGGGGGGTACCAATCAGCCCCAGCATTTT. It yields the protein CASSQGLRGGTNQPQHF.

This clone was picked up one time. The gene calls are TRBV6-5 and TRBJ1-4; D gene unclear. Trimming left V 0 bases short and J 6 bases short, with 14 bases between. Germline values: CDR1 MNHEY, CDR2 SVGAGI. CDR3 length: 16 amino acids. CDR3 sequence reads: CASSYSNPAAHEKLFF. DNA for the CDR3: TGTGCCAGCAGTTACTCGAATCCAGCCGCACATGAAAAACTGTTTTTT.

The CDR3 DNA reads as TGTGCCAGCAGTTACATAGGGACAACCAACGTCCTGACTTTC. This codes for CASSYIGTTNVLTF. The gene calls are TRBV6-6 and TRBJ2-6, with D perhaps matching TRBD1 (6 bases). This CDR3 contains 14 residues. Germline CDR1 MNHNY, CDR2 SVGAGI (reference sequence). Trimming took off 2 bases at V and 8 bases at J, with 10 bases between the two ends.

This clone was picked up one time. The chain has TRBV7-9 and TRBJ1-4, with TRBD1 matching over 7 bases. CDR1 SEHNR and CDR2 FQNEAQ come from the germline V gene (reference sequence). V trimming: 5 bases; J trimming: 10 bases; junction bases outside the gene matches: 13. The CDR3 is 15 amino acids. The CDR3 region is CASSRPGQSSRKLFF. CDR3 nucleotides: TGTGCCAGCAGCAGACCGGGACAGAGTAGCCGAAAACTGTTTTTT.

The chain employs TRBV9 and TRBJ1-6, with TRBD1 matching 7 bases. The CDR3 consists of 18 residues. Germline values: CDR1 SGDLS, CDR2 YYNGEE. V dropped 4 bases and J dropped 0; count of bases not matched to a gene: 10. The DNA of the CDR3 is TGTGCCAGCAGCCCCCGGGACAGCAGAAGCTCCTATAATTCACCCCTCCACTTT. This sequence encodes CASSPRDSRSSYNSPLHF.

This rearrangement joins TRBV6-5 to TRBJ1-3; unclear D gene. V was trimmed by 0 bases and J by 2 bases, leaving 11 bases between them. The CDR3 consists of 16 residues. Per the germline V gene, CDR1 is MNHEY and CDR2 is SVGAGI. CDR3 protein: CASSYSIKATGNTIYF. DNA of the CDR3: TGTGCCAGCAGTTACTCGATAAAGGCTACTGGAAACACCATATATTTT.

This chain links TRBV15 with TRBJ2-4; 7 bases are a match to TRBD2. CDR3 length equals 16 residues. V was pared by 2 bases and J by 9 bases, with 13 bases of the junction left unmatched. The germline V gene encodes CDR1 LNHNV and CDR2 YYDKDF (reference sequence). The CDR3 nucleotides read TGTGCCACCAGCAGAAAAACAGCCGGGACTATGAGCATTCAGTACTTC. Its translation is CATSRKTAGTMSIQYF.

The J gene is TRBJ2-6, the V gene TRBV19; D is perhaps TRBD2 (7 bases). There are 15 residues in the CDR3. V was shortened by 6 bases and J by 2 bases, with 11 bases between the two germline ends. Looked up from germline, CDR1 is LNHDA and CDR2 is SQIVND (reference sequence). The CDR3 here is CASSTGRAGANVLTF. CDR3 DNA sequence: TGTGCCAGTAGCACAGGGAGGGCTGGGGCCAACGTCCTGACTTTC.

V usage is TRBV15 and J usage is TRBJ2-7; D unresolved. This CDR3 spans 13 amino acids. Germline V gene lookup returns CDR1 LNHNV and CDR2 YYDKDF (reference sequence). The germline V and J ends were trimmed by 0 bases and 3 bases, with 6 bases remaining between them. The DNA of the CDR3 is TGTGCCACCAGCAGAGATTCCGGCTACGAGCAGTACTTC. This sequence encodes CATSRDSGYEQYF.

This chain links TRBV7-9 with TRBJ1-5, with a possible D match to TRBD1 (5 bases). Trimming left V 8 bases short and J 2 bases short, with 13 bases between. Germline CDR1 SEHNR, CDR2 FQNEAQ (reference sequence). This CDR3 has 14 amino acids. The chain's CDR3 is CASVGGAGNQPQHF. The CDR3 nucleotides are TGTGCCAGCGTAGGAGGGGCGGGCAATCAGCCCCAGCATTTT.

The rearrangement links TRBV11-3 to TRBJ2-1, with TRBD2 matching 10 bases. The germline V gene encodes CDR1 SGHNT and CDR2 YENEEA. The CDR3 is 17 amino acids. The ends lost 4 bases at V and 4 bases at J; junction bases unmatched: 10. The CDR3 DNA sequence: TGTGCCAGCAGCTCGGAAGGCACTAGCGGGGCTTACAATGAGCAGTTCTTC. As protein: CASSSEGTSGAYNEQFF.

The V call is TRBV7-9, the J call TRBJ2-1; 9 bases fit TRBD2. The junction had 5 bases not matched to a gene; V was cut back by 5 bases and J by 3 bases. This CDR3 is built from 15 residues. The germline V gene has CDR1 SEHNR and CDR2 FQNEAQ (reference sequence). As DNA, the CDR3 is TGTGCCAGCAGCAATAGCGGGAGTAACTACAATGAGCAGTTCTTC. This gives the protein CASSNSGSNYNEQFF.

The V gene is TRBV7-3, the J gene TRBJ2-7; D possibly corresponds to TRBD2 (6 bases). Trimming shortened V by 4 bases and J by 5 bases, and 15 bases separated the two germline ends. Germline CDR1 and CDR2: SGHTA and FQGTGA. The CDR3 is 14 amino acids. Here the CDR3 reads CASSSGPGEDEQYF. As DNA, the CDR3 is TGTGCCAGCAGCTCCGGGCCGGGGGAGGACGAGCAGTACTTC.

V and J are TRBV7-9 and TRBJ2-1; D might be TRBD1 (7 bases). This CDR3 is built from 17 residues. Germline assignment: CDR1 SEHNR and CDR2 FQNEAQ (reference sequence). Trimming pared 1 base from V and 4 bases from J, leaving 17 bases between. DNA for the CDR3: TGTGCCAGCAGCTTAGGTGGGGGGACAGAACCGTACAATGAGCAGTTCTTC. Residues: CASSLGGGTEPYNEQFF.

The rearrangement joins TRBV5-1 to TRBJ1-5, with 9 bases fitting TRBD1. CDR1 is SGHRS, CDR2 YFSETQ, per germline. V lost 4 bases, J lost 6 bases, and 5 bases stayed unmatched. CDR3 length equals 14 residues. The CDR3 DNA sequence: TGCGCCAGCAGCCGGGGACAGGGAGGTCAGCCCCAGCATTTT. It translates to CASSRGQGGQPQHF. The variable domain in full, completed from reference TRBV5-1 and TRBJ1-5, reads KAGVTQTPRYLIKTRGQQVTLSCSPISGHRSVSWYQQTPGQGLQFLFEYFSETQRNKGNFPGRFSGRQFSNSRSEMNVSTLELGDSALYLCASSRGQGGQPQHFGDGTRLSIL.

The chain carries TRBV25-1 and TRBJ1-1; D gene ambiguous. The CDR3 loop spans 12 amino acids. Trimming pared 3 bases from V and 7 bases from J, leaving 9 bases between. Germline CDR1 reads MGHDK; CDR2 reads SYGVNS. CDR3 sequence reads: CASSDASDEAFF. In DNA, the CDR3 is TGTGCCAGCAGTGACGCTTCGGATGAAGCTTTCTTT.

The chain links TRBV25-1 to TRBJ2-3, with D hard to call. The germline gives CDR1 MGHDK, CDR2 SYGVNS. CDR3 length: 15 amino acids. V was cut by 4 bases and J by 1 base, with 12 bases left in between. Here the CDR3 DNA reads TGTGCCAGCAGTGGCAAGGGTGCTCGCACAGATACGCAGTATTTT. It codes for CASSGKGARTDTQYF.

This chain links TRBV29-1 with TRBJ1-3; D is undetermined. The CDR3 spans 13 residues. Germline-derived CDR1 and CDR2 are SQVTM and ANQGSEA. V lost 3 bases, J lost 2 bases, and 8 bases lay in between. The CDR3 loop is CSVEKGTGNTIYF. In nucleotides, the CDR3 is TGCAGCGTTGAGAAGGGAACTGGAAACACCATATATTTT.